Each of the 16 T cell receptor beta chains below was sequenced from the same sample in a study of neurological immune-mediated disorders. Each CDR3 protein is one row after TCRdb ran MiXCR on the 5' RACE reads. The data hold about 87,000 distinct CDR3 sequences, with 3% to 4% observed a single time. The sequenced sample consisted of PBMCs. The source is a woman in her fifties or sixties with multiple sclerosis.

This clonotype was seen a handful of times. This chain links TRBV6-1 with TRBJ2-1, with TRBD2 matching over 9 bases. This CDR3 comprises 14 residues. The germline gives CDR1 MNHNS, CDR2 SASEGT. The V and J ends lost 7 bases and 7 bases, in that order; junction bases with no gene match: 8. Here the CDR3 reads CASMRLAGRNEQFF. The CDR3 DNA reads TGTGCCAGCATGCGTCTAGCGGGGAGAAATGAGCAGTTCTTC.

This clonotype has a count of ten or more. This chain joins TRBV3-1 and TRBJ2-5; maybe TRBD2 (6 bases). CDR1 and CDR2 (germline): LGHDT, YNNKEL (reference sequence). The CDR3 is made up of 15 amino acids. V was shortened by 0 bases and J by 1 base, with 9 bases between the two germline ends. CDR3 bases: TGTGCCAGCAGCCAAGAGTCGGGAGCCCAAGAGACCCAGTACTTC. Its translation: CASSQESGAQETQYF.

This clonotype was detected many times. The chain uses TRBV12-3 or TRBV12-4 and TRBJ2-4; 9 nucleotides align to TRBD2. Trimming removed 6 bases from V and 0 bases from J; junction bases left unmatched: 0. The CDR3 loop spans 14 amino acids. The CDR3 protein is CASRLAGAKNIQYF. The CDR3 nucleotides read TGTGCCAGCAGACTAGCGGGAGCCAAAAACATTCAGTACTTC.

This clonotype was observed at least ten times. This rearrangement joins TRBV12-3 or TRBV12-4 to TRBJ1-4; D is unresolved. V lost 4 bases, J lost 8 bases, and 17 bases lay in between. The CDR3 is 15 amino acids. For the CDR3, the DNA is TGTGCCAGCAGTTCCTTCGGAGCTATTCAAGAAAAACTGTTTTTT. It translates to CASSSFGAIQEKLFF.

This clonotype occurred a few times. The chain links TRBV3-1 to TRBJ1-3; D perhaps matches TRBD1 (6 bases). The V end was cut by 0 bases, the J end by 2 bases, with 11 bases between. Germline CDR1 is LGHDT and CDR2 is YNNKEL (reference sequence). The length of the CDR3 is 16 residues. The CDR3: CASSQDFTGTGNTIYF. CDR3 coding DNA: TGTGCCAGCAGCCAAGATTTTACAGGGACTGGAAACACCATATATTTT.

Many counts were recorded for this clonotype. The gene calls are TRBV3-1 and TRBJ2-3, with 8 bases that match TRBD2. The germline V gene encodes CDR1 LGHDT and CDR2 YNNKEL (reference sequence). This CDR3 has 15 residues. V gave up 1 base and J gave up 5 bases; unmatched junction bases: 5. The CDR3 DNA reads as TGTGCCAGCAGCCAAGGGACCGGGGGGGGAGATACGCAGTATTTT. This gives the protein CASSQGTGGGDTQYF.

This clonotype was observed at least ten times. V is TRBV3-1 and J is TRBJ1-1, with a weak D call TRBD1 (5 bases). The CDR3 runs 13 residues. Per germline, CDR1 LGHDT and CDR2 YNNKEL (reference sequence). V shed 4 bases and J shed 2 bases, with 8 bases lying between them. CDR3: CASSPDSNTEAFF. The CDR3 bases are TGTGCCAGCAGCCCTGACAGTAACACTGAAGCTTTCTTT.

This clonotype occurred many times. The chain links TRBV18 to TRBJ2-5, with D unresolved. The V end lost 3 bases, the J end lost 2 bases, and 4 bases lay between the germline ends. The CDR3 consists of 12 residues. The germline V gene has CDR1 KGHSH and CDR2 LQKENI. DNA of the CDR3: TGTGCCAGCTCACCCAAACAAGAGACCCAGTACTTC. Residues: CASSPKQETQYF.

This clonotype was seen only a few times. The chain carries TRBV9 and TRBJ2-1; possibly TRBD2 for D (5 bases). Trimming pared 2 bases from V and 7 bases from J, leaving 10 bases between. The CDR3 has 13 residues. From germline, CDR1 is SGDLS and CDR2 YYNGEE. The CDR3, as DNA: TGTGCCAGCAGCGTTCACCCGGGAAATGAGCAGTTCTTC. Protein product: CASSVHPGNEQFF. The whole variable domain, remainder taken from reference TRBV9 and TRBJ2-1, is DSGVTQTPKHLITATGQRVTLRCSPRSGDLSVYWYQQSLDQGLQFLIQYYNGEERAKGNILERFSAQQFPDLHSELNLSSLELGDSALYFCASSVHPGNEQFFGPGTRLTVL.

This clonotype was recorded many times. V gene TRBV5-1 combines with J gene TRBJ1-1, with D possibly TRBD1 on 6 matching bases. CDR1 is SGHRS and CDR2 is YFSETQ in the germline V gene. The CDR3 loop spans 14 amino acids. The V end was cut by 4 bases, the J end by 2 bases, with 12 bases between. The CDR3 loop is CASSGVGANTEAFF. The CDR3 DNA reads TGCGCCAGCAGCGGGGTGGGGGCAAACACTGAAGCTTTCTTT.

This clonotype has a count of ten or more. This chain uses TRBV6-5 with TRBJ2-5; 11 bases agree with TRBD2. Germline CDR1 and CDR2: MNHEY and SVGAGI. V was pared by 8 bases and J by 2 bases, with 7 bases of the junction left unmatched. The CDR3 extends over 15 amino acids. CDR3 DNA: TGTGCCAGCCGTCTAGCGGGGGGAAGTCAAGAGACCCAGTACTTC. Its translation: CASRLAGGSQETQYF.

Many counts were recorded for this clonotype. This chain joins TRBV27 and TRBJ2-7, with 9 positions matching TRBD1. Germline loops: CDR1 MNHEY, CDR2 SMNVEV (reference sequence). The CDR3 has 17 amino acids. V was clipped by 0 bases and J by 2 bases; unmatched bases: 8. CDR3 coding DNA: TGTGCCAGCAGTTTATCGATGGGACAGGGTGGCCCCTACGAGCAGTACTTC. The encoded protein is CASSLSMGQGGPYEQYF.

This clonotype was observed many times. The CDR3, as DNA: TGTGCCAGCAGCCAAGGTGGAGGGGTAAACTATGGCTACACCTTC. Its translation: CASSQGGGVNYGYTF. The chain couples TRBV3-1 to TRBJ1-2, with a weak D call TRBD1 (5 bases). The CDR3 consists of 15 residues. Per germline, CDR1 LGHDT and CDR2 YNNKEL (reference sequence). Trimming removed 1 base at V and 2 bases at J, with 11 bases between. The complete variable domain, with remaining parts taken from reference TRBV3-1 and TRBJ1-2, reads DTAVSQTPKYLVTQMGNDKSIKCEQNLGHDTMYWYKQDSKKFLKIMFSYNNKELIINETVPNRFSPKSPDKAHLNLHINSLELGDSAVYFCASSQGGGVNYGYTFGSGTRLTVV.

Comment on this clonotype: Just one base apart from a much larger clone, this may be a read error. This chain joins TRBV15 and TRBJ1-1; 7 bases are a match to TRBD1. CDR1 LNHNV and CDR2 YYDKDF come from the germline V gene (reference sequence). The CDR3 spans 16 residues. The V segment lost 3 bases and the J segment 1 base; nucleotides outside the gene matches: 8. CDR3 nucleotides: TGTGCCACCAGCAGTAAGCCAGGGGGGCGGAACACTGAAGCTTTCTTT. Protein: CATSSKPGGRNTEAFF.

In this sample, this clonotype turned up many times. V gene TRBV6-6 combines with J gene TRBJ2-7; 8 nucleotides agree with TRBD1. Germline values: CDR1 MNHNY, CDR2 SVGAGI (reference sequence). V trimming: 6 bases; J trimming: 3 bases; junction bases outside the gene matches: 10. CDR3 size: 15 residues. CDR3 amino acids: CASRGPGTGNYEQYF. DNA of the CDR3: TGTGCCAGCAGGGGTCCCGGGACAGGTAACTACGAGCAGTACTTC.

This clonotype came up many times. This rearrangement joins TRBV12-3 or TRBV12-4 to TRBJ1-5; no clear D gene. This CDR3 contains 14 residues. The V end was cut by 2 bases, the J end by 6 bases, with 11 bases between. This CDR3 reads CASSLFGVAQPQHF. CDR3 nucleotide sequence: TGTGCCAGCAGTTTATTCGGGGTGGCTCAGCCCCAGCATTTT.